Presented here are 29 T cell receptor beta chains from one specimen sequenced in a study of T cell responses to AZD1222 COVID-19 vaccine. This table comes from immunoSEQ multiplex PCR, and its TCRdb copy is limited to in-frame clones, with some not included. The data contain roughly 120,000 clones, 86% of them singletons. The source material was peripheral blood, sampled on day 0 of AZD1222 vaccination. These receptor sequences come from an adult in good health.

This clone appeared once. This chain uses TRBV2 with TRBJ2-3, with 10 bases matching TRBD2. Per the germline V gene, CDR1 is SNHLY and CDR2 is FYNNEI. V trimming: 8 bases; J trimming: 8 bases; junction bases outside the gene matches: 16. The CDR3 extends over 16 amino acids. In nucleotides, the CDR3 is TGTGCCAGCGATCCCATGACTAGCGGGTTTCGCGCTACGCAGTATTTT. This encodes CASDPMTSGFRATQYF.

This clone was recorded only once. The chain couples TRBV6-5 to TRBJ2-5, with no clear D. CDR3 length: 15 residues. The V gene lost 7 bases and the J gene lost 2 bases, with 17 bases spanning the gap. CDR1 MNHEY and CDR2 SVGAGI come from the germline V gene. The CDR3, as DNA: TGTGCCAGCAACCCTTCGACCAGTCAGCAAGAGACCCAGTACTTC. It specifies CASNPSTSQQETQYF.

This CDR3 is CASSWTGELSTNEKLFF. CDR3 bases: TGTGCCAGCAGCTGGACGGGGGAGCTTTCAACTAATGAAAAACTGTTTTTT. The V gene is TRBV7-9, the J gene TRBJ1-4; possibly TRBD1 for D (5 bases). Per germline, CDR1 SEHNR and CDR2 FQNEAQ (reference sequence). The CDR3 is 17 residues long. Between the trimmed V and J ends, which lost 4 bases and 0 bases, there was a span of 15 bases.

The CDR3 DNA follows: TGTGCCAGTACTCTAAGCGGGGGTTTCAACACCGGGGAGCTGTTTTTT. Translated: CASTLSGGFNTGELFF. This chain connects TRBV19 to TRBJ2-2, with 8 nucleotides matching TRBD2. V shed 7 bases and J 2 bases; nucleotides not matched to a gene: 9. The V gene's germline CDR1 is LNHDA and CDR2 SQIVND (reference sequence). This CDR3 comprises 16 residues.

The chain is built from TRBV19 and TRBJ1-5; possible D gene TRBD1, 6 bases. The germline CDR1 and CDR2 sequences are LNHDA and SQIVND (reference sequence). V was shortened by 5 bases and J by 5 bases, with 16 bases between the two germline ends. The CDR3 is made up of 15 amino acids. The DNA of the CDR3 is TGTGCCAGTAGTCCAGGGGCCCCGTCCCATCAGCCCCAGCATTTT. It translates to CASSPGAPSHQPQHF.

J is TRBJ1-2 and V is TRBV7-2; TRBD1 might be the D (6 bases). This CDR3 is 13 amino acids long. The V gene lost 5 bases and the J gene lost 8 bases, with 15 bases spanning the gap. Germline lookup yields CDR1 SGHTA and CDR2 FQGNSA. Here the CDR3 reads CASSHSTGTGYTF. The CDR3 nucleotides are TGTGCCAGCAGCCATAGTACAGGGACGGGCTACACCTTC.

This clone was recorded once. CDR3 DNA sequence: TGTGCCAGCAGCGCCGGGACAGGGACTGAAGCTTTCTTT. Translation: CASSAGTGTEAFF. The chain couples TRBV7-9 to TRBJ1-1, with TRBD1 matching 9 bases. In germline, CDR1 is SEHNR, CDR2 FQNEAQ (reference sequence). The CDR3 is 13 residues long. Trimming at V came to 5 bases and at J to 5 bases, leaving 3 bases not matched to a gene.

The CDR3, as DNA: TGTGCCAGCAGTTTTAACAGGGATTCACCCCTCCACTTT. Protein product: CASSFNRDSPLHF. This chain connects TRBV12-3 or TRBV12-4 to TRBJ1-6; TRBD1 might be the D (6 bases). V lost 3 bases, J lost 8 bases, and 8 bases lay in between. The CDR3 totals 13 residues.

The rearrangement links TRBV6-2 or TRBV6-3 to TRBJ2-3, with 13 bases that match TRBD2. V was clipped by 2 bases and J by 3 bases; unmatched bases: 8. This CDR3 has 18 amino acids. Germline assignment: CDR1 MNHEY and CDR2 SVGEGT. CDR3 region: CASSYRTSGRTQTDTQYF. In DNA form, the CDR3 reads TGTGCCAGCAGTTACCGGACTAGCGGGAGAACCCAAACAGATACGCAGTATTTT.

The CDR3 DNA follows: TGTGCCAGCAGTTTGCACACCCACCCCGAGACCCAGTACTTC. Translation gives CASSLHTHPETQYF. V usage is TRBV28 and J usage is TRBJ2-5; D uncertain. With 3 bases removed from V and 5 bases from J, the gap between germline ends came to 13 bases. The CDR3 extends over 14 amino acids. Germline CDR1 is MDHEN and CDR2 is SYDVKM. Based on the CDR3 plus reference TRBV28 and TRBJ2-5, the full variable domain is DVKVTQSSRYLVKRTGEKVFLECVQDMDHENMFWYRQDPGLGLRLIYFSYDVKMKEKGDIPEGYSVSREKKERFSLILESASTNQTSMYLCASSLHTHPETQYFGPGTRLLVL.

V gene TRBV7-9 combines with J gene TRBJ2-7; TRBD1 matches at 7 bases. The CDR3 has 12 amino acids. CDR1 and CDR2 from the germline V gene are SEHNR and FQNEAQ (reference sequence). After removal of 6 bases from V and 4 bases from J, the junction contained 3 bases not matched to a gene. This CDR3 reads CASRQQGYEQYF. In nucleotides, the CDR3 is TGTGCCAGCAGGCAACAGGGGTACGAGCAGTACTTC.

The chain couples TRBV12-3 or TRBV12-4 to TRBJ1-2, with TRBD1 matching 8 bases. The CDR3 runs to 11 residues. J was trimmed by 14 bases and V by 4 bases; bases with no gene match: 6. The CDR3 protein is CASSYRGLGTF. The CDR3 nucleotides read TGTGCCAGCAGTTACAGGGGGTTAGGGACCTTC.

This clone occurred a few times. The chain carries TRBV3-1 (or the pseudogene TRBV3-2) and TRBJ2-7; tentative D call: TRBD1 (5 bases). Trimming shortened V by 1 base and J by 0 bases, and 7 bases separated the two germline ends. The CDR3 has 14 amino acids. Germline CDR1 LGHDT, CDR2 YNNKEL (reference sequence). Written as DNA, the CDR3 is TGTGCCAGCAGCCAAGCGACAGTCTCCTACGAGCAGTACTTC. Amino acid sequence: CASSQATVSYEQYF.

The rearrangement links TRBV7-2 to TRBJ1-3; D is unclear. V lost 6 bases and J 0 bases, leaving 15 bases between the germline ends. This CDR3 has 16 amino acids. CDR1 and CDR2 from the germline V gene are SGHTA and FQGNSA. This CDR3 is CASSSQRTTSGNTIYF. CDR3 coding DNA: TGTGCCAGCAGTTCTCAAAGGACCACCTCTGGAAACACCATATATTTT.

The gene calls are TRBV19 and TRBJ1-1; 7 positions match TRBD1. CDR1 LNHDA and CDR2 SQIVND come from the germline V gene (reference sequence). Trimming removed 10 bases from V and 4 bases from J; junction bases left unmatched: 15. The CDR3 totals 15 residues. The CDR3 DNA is TGTGCCACGGAACCGTTTACAGGGGTGGGCACTGAAGCTTTCTTT. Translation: CATEPFTGVGTEAFF.

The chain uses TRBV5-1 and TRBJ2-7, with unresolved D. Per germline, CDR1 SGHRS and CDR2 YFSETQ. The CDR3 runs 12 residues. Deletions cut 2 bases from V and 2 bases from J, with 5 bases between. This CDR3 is CASSLQPYEQYF. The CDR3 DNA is TGCGCCAGCAGCTTACAGCCCTACGAGCAGTACTTC.

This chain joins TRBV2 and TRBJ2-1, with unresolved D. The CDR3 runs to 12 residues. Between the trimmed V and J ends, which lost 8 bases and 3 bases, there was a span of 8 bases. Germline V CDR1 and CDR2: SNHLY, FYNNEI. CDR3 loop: CASEASYNEQFF. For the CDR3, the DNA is TGTGCCAGCGAGGCCAGCTACAATGAGCAGTTCTTC.

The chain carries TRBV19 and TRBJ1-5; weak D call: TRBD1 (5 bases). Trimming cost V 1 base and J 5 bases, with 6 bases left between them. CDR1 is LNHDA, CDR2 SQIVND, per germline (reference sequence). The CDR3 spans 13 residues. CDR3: CASSIGGYQPQHF. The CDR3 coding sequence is TGTGCCAGTAGTATAGGGGGCTATCAGCCCCAGCATTTT. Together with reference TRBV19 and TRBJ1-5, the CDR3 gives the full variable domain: DGGITQSPKYLFRKEGQNVTLSCEQNLNHDAMYWYRQDPGQGLRLIYYSQIVNDFQKGDIAEGYSVSREKKESFPLTVTSAQKNPTAFYLCASSIGGYQPQHFGDGTRLSIL.

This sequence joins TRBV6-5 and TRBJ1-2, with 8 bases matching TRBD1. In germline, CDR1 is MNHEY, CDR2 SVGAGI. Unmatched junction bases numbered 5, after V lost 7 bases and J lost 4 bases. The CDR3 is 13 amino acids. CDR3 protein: CASTPGQGYGYTF. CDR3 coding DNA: TGTGCCAGCACCCCAGGACAGGGCTATGGCTACACCTTC.

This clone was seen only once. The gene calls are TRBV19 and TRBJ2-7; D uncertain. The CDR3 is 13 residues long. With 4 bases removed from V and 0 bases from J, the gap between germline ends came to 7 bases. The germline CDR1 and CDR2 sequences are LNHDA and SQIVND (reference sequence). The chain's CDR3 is CASSRAYSYEQYF. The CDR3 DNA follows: TGTGCCAGTAGTAGGGCCTACTCCTACGAGCAGTACTTC.

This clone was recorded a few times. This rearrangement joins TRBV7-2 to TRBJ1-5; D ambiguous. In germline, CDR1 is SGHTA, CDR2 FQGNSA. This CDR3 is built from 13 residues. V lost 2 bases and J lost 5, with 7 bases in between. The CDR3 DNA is TGTGCCAGCAGCTTATGGAGGGATCAGCCCCAGCATTTT. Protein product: CASSLWRDQPQHF.

CDR3 DNA: TGCAGTAGTAGAGATGCCTACGAGCAGTACTTC. It yields the protein CSSRDAYEQYF. V usage is TRBV20-1 and J usage is TRBJ2-7; D gene uncertain. This CDR3 spans 11 amino acids. The V gene lost 8 bases and the J gene lost 2 bases, with 10 bases spanning the gap. In germline, CDR1 is DFQATT, CDR2 SNEGSKA (reference sequence).

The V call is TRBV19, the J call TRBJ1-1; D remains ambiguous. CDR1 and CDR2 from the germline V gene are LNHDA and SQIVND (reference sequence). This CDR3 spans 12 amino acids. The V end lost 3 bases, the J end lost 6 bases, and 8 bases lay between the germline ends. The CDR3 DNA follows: TGTGCCAGTAGTATCGACCGGGCTGAAGCTTTCTTT. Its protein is CASSIDRAEAFF.

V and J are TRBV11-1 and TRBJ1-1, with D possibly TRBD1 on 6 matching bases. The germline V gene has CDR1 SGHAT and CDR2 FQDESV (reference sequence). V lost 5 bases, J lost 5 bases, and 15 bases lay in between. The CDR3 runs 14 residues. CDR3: CASSLNRVGTEAFF. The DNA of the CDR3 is TGTGCCAGCAGCCTAAACAGGGTAGGGACTGAAGCTTTCTTT.

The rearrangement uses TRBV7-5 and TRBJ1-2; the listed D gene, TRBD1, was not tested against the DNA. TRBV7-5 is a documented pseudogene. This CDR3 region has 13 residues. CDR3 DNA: TGTGCCAGAACCCTACAGATAAACTATGGCTACACCTTC. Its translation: CARTLQINYGYTF.

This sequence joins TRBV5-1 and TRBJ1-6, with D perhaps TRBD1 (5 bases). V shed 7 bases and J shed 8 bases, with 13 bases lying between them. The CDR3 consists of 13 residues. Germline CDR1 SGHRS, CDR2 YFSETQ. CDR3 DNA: TGCGCCAGCGCGGGGCAGGAGGATTCACCCCTCCACTTT. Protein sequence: CASAGQEDSPLHF.

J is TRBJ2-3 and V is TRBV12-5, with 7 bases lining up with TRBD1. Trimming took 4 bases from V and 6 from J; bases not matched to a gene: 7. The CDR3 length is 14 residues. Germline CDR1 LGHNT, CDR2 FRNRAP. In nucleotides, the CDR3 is TGTGCTAGTGGTTGGGACAGCCCCTCCGATACGCAGTATTTT. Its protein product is CASGWDSPSDTQYF.

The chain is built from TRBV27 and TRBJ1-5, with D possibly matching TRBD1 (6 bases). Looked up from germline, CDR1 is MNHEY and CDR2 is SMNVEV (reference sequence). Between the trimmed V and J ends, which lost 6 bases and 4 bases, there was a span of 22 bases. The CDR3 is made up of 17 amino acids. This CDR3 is CASSHPPGRGTNQPQHF. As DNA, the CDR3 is TGTGCCAGCAGCCATCCCCCGGGCAGAGGGACAAATCAGCCCCAGCATTTT.

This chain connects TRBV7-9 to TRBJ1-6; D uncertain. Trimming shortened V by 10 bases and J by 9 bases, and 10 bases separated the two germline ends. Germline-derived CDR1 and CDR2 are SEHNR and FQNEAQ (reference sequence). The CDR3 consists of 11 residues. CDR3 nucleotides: TGTGCCACCAGTTTGGGTTCACCCCTCCACTTT. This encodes CATSLGSPLHF.